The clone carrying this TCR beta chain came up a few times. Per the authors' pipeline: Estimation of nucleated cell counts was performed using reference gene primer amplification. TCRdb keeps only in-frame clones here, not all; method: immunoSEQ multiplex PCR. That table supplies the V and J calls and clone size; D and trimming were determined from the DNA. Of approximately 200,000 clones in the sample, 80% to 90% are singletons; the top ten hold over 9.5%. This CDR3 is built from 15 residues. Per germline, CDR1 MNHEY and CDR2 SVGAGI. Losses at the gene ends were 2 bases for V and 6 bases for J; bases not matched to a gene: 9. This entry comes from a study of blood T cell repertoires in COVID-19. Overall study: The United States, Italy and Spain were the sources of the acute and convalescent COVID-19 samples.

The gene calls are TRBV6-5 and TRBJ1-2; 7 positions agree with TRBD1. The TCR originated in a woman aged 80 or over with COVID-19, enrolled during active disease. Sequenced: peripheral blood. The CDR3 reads CASSYRRADRDGYTF. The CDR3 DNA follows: TGTGCCAGCAGTTACCGACGGGCAGACAGGGATGGCTACACCTTC.